This T cell receptor (beta chain) was observed in a study of blood T cell repertoires in COVID-19. Assay: immunoSEQ multiplex PCR; the TCRdb copy retains only in-frame clones and omits some. The sample includes around 270,000 clones, roughly 84% of them seen just once. In its sample, this clone was seen once. Germline loops: CDR1 LNHDA, CDR2 SQIVND (reference sequence). This CDR3 spans 14 amino acids. The ends lost 7 bases at V and 6 bases at J; junction bases unmatched: 8. This chain links TRBV19 with TRBJ2-1, with 8 bases fitting TRBD2. The material sequenced was peripheral blood. The receptor's source is a woman between 35 and 50 years old who had recovered from COVID-19. The CDR3 here is CASTDGGTSNEQFF. CDR3 nucleotide sequence: TGTGCCAGTACCGATGGGGGGACTAGCAATGAGCAGTTCTTC. Full variable domain (remainder filled in from reference TRBV19 and TRBJ2-1): DGGITQSPKYLFRKEGQNVTLSCEQNLNHDAMYWYRQDPGQGLRLIYYSQIVNDFQKGDIAEGYSVSREKKESFPLTVTSAQKNPTAFYLCASTDGGTSNEQFFGPGTRLTVL.